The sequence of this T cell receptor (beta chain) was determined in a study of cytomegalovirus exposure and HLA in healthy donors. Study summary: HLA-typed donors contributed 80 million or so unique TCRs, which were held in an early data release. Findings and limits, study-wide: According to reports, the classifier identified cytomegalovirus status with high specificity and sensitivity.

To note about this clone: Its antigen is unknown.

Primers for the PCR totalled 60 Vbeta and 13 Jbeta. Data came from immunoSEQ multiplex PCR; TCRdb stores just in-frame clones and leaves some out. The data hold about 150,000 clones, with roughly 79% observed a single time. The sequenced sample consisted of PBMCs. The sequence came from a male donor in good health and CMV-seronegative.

The CDR3 coding sequence is TGTGCCAGTAGTATAGGGGGCAGGGGATCACCCCTCCACTTT. It encodes CASSIGGRGSPLHF. The V call is TRBV19, the J call TRBJ1-6, with D possibly matching TRBD1 (6 bases). This CDR3 is built from 14 residues. CDR1 is LNHDA, CDR2 SQIVND, per germline (reference sequence). V lost 1 base to trimming and J lost 10 bases, with 11 bases between them.